The clone carrying this T cell receptor (beta chain) was found a few times. The CDR3 totals 16 residues. The V end lost 7 bases, the J end lost 2 bases, and 18 bases lay between the germline ends. The germline V gene encodes CDR1 LGHNT and CDR2 FRNRAP. This specimen comes from a study of T cell repertoires in cytomegalovirus infection. TCRdb re-called the reads through MiXCR, storing one row per CDR3 protein. The table lists some 270,000 distinct CDR3 sequences, approximately 17% of them singletons. The origin of this receptor is a human donor in good health (CMV status not recorded). Some clones in this sample may be carry-over from other donors' samples. The specimen sequenced was CD8+ T cells from PBMCs. V and J are TRBV12-5 and TRBJ2-1, with a tentative D call TRBD1 (6 bases). The CDR3 loop reads CASASDLQGPYNEQFF. In DNA, the CDR3 is TGTGCTAGTGCCTCCGACCTACAGGGCCCCTACAATGAGCAGTTCTTC.